The 10 T cell receptor beta chains below all came from one sample that was sequenced in a study of cytotoxic CD8 clonotypes in ibrutinib-treated CLL. The method was immunoSEQ multiplex PCR; TCRdb's version includes in-frame clones alone and lacks a portion of them. Of approximately 150,000 clones listed, around three quarters are singletons. Sequences were derived from PBMCs, sampled after 12 months of ibrutinib treatment. These receptors originate from a human donor with chronic lymphocytic leukemia.

This clone has a handful of counts. The rearrangement links TRBV5-1 to TRBJ1-6; D possibly corresponds to TRBD1 (5 bases). Trimming pared 3 bases from V and 0 bases from J, leaving 10 bases between. Per the germline V gene, CDR1 is SGHRS and CDR2 is YFSETQ. The CDR3 totals 16 residues. Here the CDR3 reads CASSWDVSSYNSPLHF. The CDR3 nucleotides are TGCGCCAGCAGCTGGGACGTTAGCTCCTATAATTCACCCCTCCACTTT.

V gene TRBV30 combines with J gene TRBJ1-1; D is unclear. Trimming shortened V by 1 base and J by 5 bases, and 14 bases separated the two germline ends. Germline assignment: CDR1 GTSNPN and CDR2 SVGIG (reference sequence). This CDR3 has 14 residues. The CDR3 DNA follows: TGTGCCTGGAGTGCAAGCCGTTTGAGTACTGAAGCTTTCTTT. Residues: CAWSASRLSTEAFF.

The chain links TRBV2 to TRBJ2-2; tentative D call: TRBD1 (5 bases). Per the germline V gene, CDR1 is SNHLY and CDR2 is FYNNEI. V was trimmed by 2 bases and J by 5 bases, leaving 6 bases between them. The CDR3 is made up of 13 amino acids. The CDR3 nucleotides read TGTGCCAGCAGTGAACAGGGTACCGGGGAGCTGTTTTTT. Translated: CASSEQGTGELFF.

The chain is built from TRBV9 and TRBJ1-2; TRBD1 agrees at 8 bases. The CDR3 runs 17 residues. The junction had 14 bases not matched to a gene; V was cut back by 3 bases and J by 4 bases. Germline values: CDR1 SGDLS, CDR2 YYNGEE. This chain's CDR3 is CASSGQGADPPFYGYTF. For the CDR3, the DNA is TGTGCCAGCAGCGGGCAGGGGGCGGATCCCCCCTTCTATGGCTACACCTTC. The full variable domain, in which reference TRBV9 and TRBJ1-2 provide the parts outside the CDR3, is DSGVTQTPKHLITATGQRVTLRCSPRSGDLSVYWYQQSLDQGLQFLIQYYNGEERAKGNILERFSAQQFPDLHSELNLSSLELGDSALYFCASSGQGADPPFYGYTFGSGTRLTVV.

The table lists this clone with a count of one. Here the CDR3 DNA reads TGCGCCAGCAGCCAGAGGAGGTGGGACGCTAGCTCTGGGGCCAACGTCCTGACTTTC. Its translation: CASSQRRWDASSGANVLTF. The rearrangement joins TRBV5-1 to TRBJ2-6; D is tentatively TRBD1 or TRBD2 (5 bases each). Germline loops: CDR1 SGHRS, CDR2 YFSETQ. CDR3 length: 19 residues. V was clipped by 4 bases and J by 0 bases, with 20 bases between them.

The CDR3 nucleotides read TGTGCCAGCAGTAAAAGGGCCGGGGAGCTGTTTTTT. It specifies CASSKRAGELFF. The chain has TRBV28 and TRBJ2-2; no clear D gene. The CDR3 contains 12 residues. Between the trimmed V and J ends, which lost 5 bases and 6 bases, there was a span of 7 bases. Germline lookup yields CDR1 MDHEN and CDR2 SYDVKM.

V and J are TRBV6-1 and TRBJ2-7; a weak D match, TRBD2 (6 bases). The CDR3 extends over 11 amino acids. Germline V lookup: CDR1 MNHNS, CDR2 SASEGT. With 8 bases removed from V and 6 bases from J, the gap between germline ends came to 11 bases. CDR3 sequence (DNA): TGTGCCAGCTCGGAGGGGCGCGAGCAGTACTTC. Protein product: CASSEGREQYF.

This sequence joins TRBV7-8 and TRBJ2-7; possible D gene TRBD1, 6 bases. Trimming cost V 4 bases and J 3 bases, with 10 bases left between them. Germline CDR1 reads SGHVS; CDR2 reads FQNEAQ. The CDR3 covers 13 residues. CDR3 nucleotides: TGTGCCAGCAGCTCGACACAGGGCTACGAGCAGTACTTC. Encoded protein: CASSSTQGYEQYF.

This clone was seen at least ten times. This sequence joins TRBV30 and TRBJ1-2; 12 bases map to TRBD1. This CDR3 contains 16 residues. Germline values: CDR1 GTSNPN, CDR2 SVGIG (reference sequence). The ends lost 3 bases at V and 6 bases at J; junction bases unmatched: 11. The CDR3 reads CAWRESGTGGLDGYTF. The CDR3, as DNA: TGTGCCTGGAGGGAGTCCGGGACAGGGGGCTTAGATGGCTACACCTTC.

The rearrangement joins TRBV5-1 to TRBJ1-2; 10 nucleotides agree with TRBD1. Losses at the gene ends were 7 bases for V and 8 bases for J; bases not matched to a gene: 8. The CDR3 consists of 13 residues. CDR1 SGHRS and CDR2 YFSETQ come from the germline V gene. The DNA for the CDR3 is TGCGCCAGCGGAAGACAGGGGGCACAAGGCTACACCTTC. This codes for CASGRQGAQGYTF.